The entry below gives a single T cell receptor beta chain sequence along with its context. These data belong to a study of blood T cell repertoires in COVID-19. As for the study in general: Acute and convalescent COVID-19 specimens originated in the United States, Italy and Spain. PBMCs, B-cell-depleted T cells, or T cells provided the cDNA or gDNA that made up the material.

In the original analysis: Estimation of nucleated cell counts relied on the amplification of reference gene primers. Sequencing used immunoSEQ multiplex PCR; TCRdb keeps in-frame clones, though not all of them. D and trimming were read from the DNA, whereas the V and J calls and clone size are those reported in that table. Of tens of thousands of clones detected, about 88% appear once; the ten largest clones hold approximately 7.2%. This TCR was sampled from a man in his sixties with acute or convalescent COVID-19. Material for sequencing was peripheral blood.

CDR3 region: CASRGQGAGETQYF. The CDR3 region has the DNA TGTGCCAGCAGGGGACAGGGGGCTGGGGAGACCCAGTACTTC. The V call is TRBV2, the J call TRBJ2-5; TRBD1 matches 12 bases. The V segment lost 6 bases and the J segment 5 bases; nucleotides outside the gene matches: 4. CDR3 length: 14 amino acids. The V gene's germline CDR1 is SNHLY and CDR2 FYNNEI.